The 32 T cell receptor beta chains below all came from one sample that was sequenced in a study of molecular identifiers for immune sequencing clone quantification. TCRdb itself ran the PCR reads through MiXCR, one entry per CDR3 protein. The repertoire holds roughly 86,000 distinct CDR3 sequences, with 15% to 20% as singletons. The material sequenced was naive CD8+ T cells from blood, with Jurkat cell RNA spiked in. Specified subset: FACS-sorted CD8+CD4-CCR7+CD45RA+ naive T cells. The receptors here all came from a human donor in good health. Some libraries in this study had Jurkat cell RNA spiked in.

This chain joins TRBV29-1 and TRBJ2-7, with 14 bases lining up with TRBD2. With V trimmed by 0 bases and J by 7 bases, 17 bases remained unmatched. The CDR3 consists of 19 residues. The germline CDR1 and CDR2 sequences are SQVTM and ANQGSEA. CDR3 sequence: CSVEDPLGGTSGSEGEQYF. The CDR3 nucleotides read TGCAGCGTTGAAGATCCCTTGGGAGGGACTAGCGGGAGTGAAGGAGAGCAGTACTTC.

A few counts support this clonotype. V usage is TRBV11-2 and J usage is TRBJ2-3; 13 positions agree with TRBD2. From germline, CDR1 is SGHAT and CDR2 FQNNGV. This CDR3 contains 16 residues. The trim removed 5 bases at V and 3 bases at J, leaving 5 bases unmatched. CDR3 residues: CASSPTSGGWTDTQYF. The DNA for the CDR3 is TGTGCCAGCAGCCCGACTAGCGGGGGGTGGACAGATACGCAGTATTTT. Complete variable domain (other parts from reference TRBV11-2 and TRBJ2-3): EAGVAQSPRYKIIEKRQSVAFWCNPISGHATLYWYQQILGQGPKLLIQFQNNGVVDDSQLPKDRFSAERLKGVDSTLKIQPAKLEDSAVYLCASSPTSGGWTDTQYFGPGTRLTVL.

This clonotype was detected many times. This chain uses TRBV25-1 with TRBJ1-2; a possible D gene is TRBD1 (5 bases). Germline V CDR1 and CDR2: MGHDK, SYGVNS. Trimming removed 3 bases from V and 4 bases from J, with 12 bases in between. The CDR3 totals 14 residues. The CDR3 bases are TGTGCCAGCAGTGAGAGTAAGGGGCGCTATGGCTACACCTTC. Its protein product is CASSESKGRYGYTF.

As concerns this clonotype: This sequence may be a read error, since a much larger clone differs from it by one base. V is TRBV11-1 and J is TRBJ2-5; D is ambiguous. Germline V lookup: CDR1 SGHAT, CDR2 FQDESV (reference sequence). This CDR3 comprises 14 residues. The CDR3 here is CAGSLEDDQETQYF. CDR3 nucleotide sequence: TGTGCCGGCAGCTTAGAGGACGACCAAGAGACCCAGTACTTC.

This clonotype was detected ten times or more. CDR3 in DNA: TGTGCCAGCAGCGTGGGTTTCGGGGTACTCTACGAGCAGTACTTC. This sequence encodes CASSVGFGVLYEQYF. V usage is TRBV9 and J usage is TRBJ2-7, with D maybe TRBD2 (5 bases). V shed 2 bases and J shed 3 bases, with 15 bases lying between them. Germline CDR1 SGDLS, CDR2 YYNGEE. The CDR3 has 15 amino acids.

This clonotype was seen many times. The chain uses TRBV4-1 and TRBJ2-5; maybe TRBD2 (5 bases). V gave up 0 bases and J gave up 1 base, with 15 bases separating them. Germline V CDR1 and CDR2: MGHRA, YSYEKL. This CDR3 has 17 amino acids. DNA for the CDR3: TGCGCCAGCAGCCAAGAGACTCCAGCGGCCCTCCAAGAGACCCAGTACTTC. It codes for CASSQETPAALQETQYF.

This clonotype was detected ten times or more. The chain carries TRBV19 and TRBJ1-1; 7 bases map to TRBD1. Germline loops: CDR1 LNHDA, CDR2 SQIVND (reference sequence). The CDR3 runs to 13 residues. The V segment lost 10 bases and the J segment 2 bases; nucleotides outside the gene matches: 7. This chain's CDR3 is CATRGGPNTEAFF. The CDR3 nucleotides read TGTGCCACTCGAGGGGGCCCTAACACTGAAGCTTTCTTT. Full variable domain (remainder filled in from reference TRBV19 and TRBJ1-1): DGGITQSPKYLFRKEGQNVTLSCEQNLNHDAMYWYRQDPGQGLRLIYYSQIVNDFQKGDIAEGYSVSREKKESFPLTVTSAQKNPTAFYLCATRGGPNTEAFFGQGTRLTVV.

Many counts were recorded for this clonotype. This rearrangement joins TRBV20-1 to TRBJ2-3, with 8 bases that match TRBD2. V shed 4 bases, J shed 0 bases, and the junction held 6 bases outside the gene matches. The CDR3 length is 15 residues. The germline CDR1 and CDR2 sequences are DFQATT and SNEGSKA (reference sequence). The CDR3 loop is CSAITSGTSTDTQYF. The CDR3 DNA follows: TGCAGTGCTATCACTAGCGGCACTAGCACAGATACGCAGTATTTT.

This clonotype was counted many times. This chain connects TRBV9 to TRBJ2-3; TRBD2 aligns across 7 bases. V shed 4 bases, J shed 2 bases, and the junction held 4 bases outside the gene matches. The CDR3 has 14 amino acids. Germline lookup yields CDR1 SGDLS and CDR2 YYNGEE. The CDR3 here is CASSMGLPTDTQYF. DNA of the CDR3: TGTGCCAGCAGCATGGGACTACCCACAGATACGCAGTATTTT.

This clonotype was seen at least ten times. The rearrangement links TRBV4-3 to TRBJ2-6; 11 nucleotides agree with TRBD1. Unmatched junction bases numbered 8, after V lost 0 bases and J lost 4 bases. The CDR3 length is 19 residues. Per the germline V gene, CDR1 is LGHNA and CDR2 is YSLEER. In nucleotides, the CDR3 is TGCGCCAGCAGCCAAGAAGGAGGGACAGGGGGATACGGGGCCAACGTCCTGACTTTC. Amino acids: CASSQEGGTGGYGANVLTF.

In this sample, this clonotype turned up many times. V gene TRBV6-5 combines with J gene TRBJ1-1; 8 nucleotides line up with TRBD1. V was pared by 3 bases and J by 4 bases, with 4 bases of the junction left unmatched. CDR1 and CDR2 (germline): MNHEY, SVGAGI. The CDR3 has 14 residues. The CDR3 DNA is TGTGCCAGCAGTTATTTCGACAGGGGCACTGAAGCTTTCTTT. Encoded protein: CASSYFDRGTEAFF.

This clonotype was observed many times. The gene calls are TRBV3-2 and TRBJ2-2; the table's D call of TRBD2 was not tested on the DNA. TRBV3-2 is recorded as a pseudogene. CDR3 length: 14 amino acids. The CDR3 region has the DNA TGTGCCAGCAGCCACTCCGGACTAGCTGGGGAGCTGTTTTTT. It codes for CASSHSGLAGELFF.

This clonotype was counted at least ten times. In DNA, the CDR3 is TGCGCCAGCAGCCAAGGCCAGGAAGACTACGAGCAGTACTTC. Amino acids: CASSQGQEDYEQYF. The gene calls are TRBV4-3 and TRBJ2-7; D is uncertain. Trimming took 1 base from V and 3 from J, leaving 10 bases between them. The CDR3 loop spans 14 amino acids. In germline, CDR1 is LGHNA, CDR2 YSLEER.

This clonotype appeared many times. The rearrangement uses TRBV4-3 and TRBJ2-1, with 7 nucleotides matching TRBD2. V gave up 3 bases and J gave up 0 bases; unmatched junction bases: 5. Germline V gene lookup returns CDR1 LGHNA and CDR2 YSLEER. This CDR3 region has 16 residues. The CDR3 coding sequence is TGCGCCAGCAGCCAGGGTTGGGGGGGCTCCTACAATGAGCAGTTCTTC. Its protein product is CASSQGWGGSYNEQFF.

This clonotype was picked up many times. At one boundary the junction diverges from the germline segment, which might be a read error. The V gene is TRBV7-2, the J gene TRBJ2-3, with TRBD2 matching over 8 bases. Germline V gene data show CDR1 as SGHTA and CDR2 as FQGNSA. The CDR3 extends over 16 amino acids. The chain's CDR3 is CASRLPGGGATDTQYF. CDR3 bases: TGTGCCAGCCGCTTGCCCGGGGGGGGGGCCACAGATACGCAGTATTTT.

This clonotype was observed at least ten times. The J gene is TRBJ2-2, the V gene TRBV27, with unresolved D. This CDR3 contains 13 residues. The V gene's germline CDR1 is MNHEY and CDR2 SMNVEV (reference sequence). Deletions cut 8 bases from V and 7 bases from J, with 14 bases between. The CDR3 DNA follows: TGTGCCAGCGGTCCCCATCCGGTCGGGGAGCTGTTTTTT. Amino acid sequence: CASGPHPVGELFF.

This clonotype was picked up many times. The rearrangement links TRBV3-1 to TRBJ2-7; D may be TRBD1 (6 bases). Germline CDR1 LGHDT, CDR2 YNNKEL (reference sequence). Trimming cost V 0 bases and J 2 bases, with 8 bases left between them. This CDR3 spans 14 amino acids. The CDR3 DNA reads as TGTGCCAGCAGCCAAGAAGGACAGCCCTACGAGCAGTACTTC. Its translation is CASSQEGQPYEQYF.

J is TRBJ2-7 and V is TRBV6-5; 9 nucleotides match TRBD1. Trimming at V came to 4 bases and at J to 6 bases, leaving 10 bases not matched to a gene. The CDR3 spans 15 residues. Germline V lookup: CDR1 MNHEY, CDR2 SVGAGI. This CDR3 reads CASSSSGTGWGEQYF. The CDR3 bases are TGTGCCAGCAGTTCGTCCGGGACAGGGTGGGGCGAGCAGTACTTC.

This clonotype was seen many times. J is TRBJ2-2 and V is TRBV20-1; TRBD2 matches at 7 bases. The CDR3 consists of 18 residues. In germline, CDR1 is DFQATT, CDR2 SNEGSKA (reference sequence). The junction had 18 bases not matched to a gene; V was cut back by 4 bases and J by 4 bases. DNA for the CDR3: TGCAGTGCTAACGGGCCCGGTGGGGGGGTCGGTATCACCGGGGAGCTGTTTTTT. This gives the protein CSANGPGGGVGITGELFF.

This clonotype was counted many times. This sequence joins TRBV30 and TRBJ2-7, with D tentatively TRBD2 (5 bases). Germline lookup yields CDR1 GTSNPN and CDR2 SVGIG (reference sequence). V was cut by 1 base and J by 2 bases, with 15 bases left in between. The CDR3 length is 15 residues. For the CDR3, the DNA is TGTGCCTGGAGTGCTGGCCCGCGGGCCGCCTACGAGCAGTACTTC. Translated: CAWSAGPRAAYEQYF.

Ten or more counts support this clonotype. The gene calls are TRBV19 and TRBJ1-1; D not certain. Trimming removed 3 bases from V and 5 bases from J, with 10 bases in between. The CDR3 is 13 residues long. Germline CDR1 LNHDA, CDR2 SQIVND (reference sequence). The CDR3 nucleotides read TGTGCCAGTAGTATGGGTAGTTGGACTGAAGCTTTCTTT. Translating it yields CASSMGSWTEAFF.

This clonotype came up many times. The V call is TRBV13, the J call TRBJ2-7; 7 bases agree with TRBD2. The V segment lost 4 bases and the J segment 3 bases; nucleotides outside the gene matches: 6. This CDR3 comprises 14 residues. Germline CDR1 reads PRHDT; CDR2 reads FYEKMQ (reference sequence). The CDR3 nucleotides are TGTGCCAGCAGCTCGCTAGCGGAGGACTACGAGCAGTACTTC. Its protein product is CASSSLAEDYEQYF.

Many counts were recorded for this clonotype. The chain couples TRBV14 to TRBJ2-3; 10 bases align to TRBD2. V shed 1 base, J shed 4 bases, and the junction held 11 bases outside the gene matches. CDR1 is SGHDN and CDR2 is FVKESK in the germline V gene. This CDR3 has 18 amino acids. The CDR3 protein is CASSQGTSGILMADTQYF. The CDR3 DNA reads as TGTGCCAGCAGCCAAGGTACTAGCGGGATCCTGATGGCAGATACGCAGTATTTT.

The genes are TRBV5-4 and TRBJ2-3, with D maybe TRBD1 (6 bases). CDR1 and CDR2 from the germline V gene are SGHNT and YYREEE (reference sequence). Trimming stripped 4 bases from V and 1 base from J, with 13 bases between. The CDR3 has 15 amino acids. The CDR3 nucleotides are TGTGCCAGCAGCGCAGGGGTTGGGGGCACAGATACGCAGTATTTT. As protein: CASSAGVGGTDTQYF.

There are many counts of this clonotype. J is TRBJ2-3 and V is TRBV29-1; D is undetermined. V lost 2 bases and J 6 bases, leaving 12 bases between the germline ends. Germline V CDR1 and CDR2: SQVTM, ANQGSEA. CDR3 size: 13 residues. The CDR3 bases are TGCAGCGTTGAATTGGTCCCACGGGATACGCAGTATTTT. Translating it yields CSVELVPRDTQYF.

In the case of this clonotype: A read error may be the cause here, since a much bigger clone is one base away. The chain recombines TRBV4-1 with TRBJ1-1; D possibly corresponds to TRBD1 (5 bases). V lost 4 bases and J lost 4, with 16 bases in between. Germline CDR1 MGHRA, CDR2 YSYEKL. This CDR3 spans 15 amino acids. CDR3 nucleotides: TGCGCCAGCAGCCTGTGGACATCAACGAGCACTGAAGCTTTCTTT. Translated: CASSLWTSTSTEAFF.

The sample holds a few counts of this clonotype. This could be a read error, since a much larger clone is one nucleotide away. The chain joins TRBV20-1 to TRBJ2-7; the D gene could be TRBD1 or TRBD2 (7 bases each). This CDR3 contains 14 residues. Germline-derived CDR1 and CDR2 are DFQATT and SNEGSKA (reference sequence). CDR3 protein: CSARAGGGPYEQCF. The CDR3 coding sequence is TGCAGTGCTAGAGCAGGGGGGGGCCCCTACGAGCAGTGCTTC.

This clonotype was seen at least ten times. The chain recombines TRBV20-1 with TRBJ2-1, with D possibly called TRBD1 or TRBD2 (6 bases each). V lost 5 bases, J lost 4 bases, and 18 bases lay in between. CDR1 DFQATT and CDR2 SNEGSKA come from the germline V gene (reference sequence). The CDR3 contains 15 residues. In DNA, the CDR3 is TGCAGTGCTCCTCTTTACCGGGGGCTATACAATGAGCAGTTCTTC. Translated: CSAPLYRGLYNEQFF.

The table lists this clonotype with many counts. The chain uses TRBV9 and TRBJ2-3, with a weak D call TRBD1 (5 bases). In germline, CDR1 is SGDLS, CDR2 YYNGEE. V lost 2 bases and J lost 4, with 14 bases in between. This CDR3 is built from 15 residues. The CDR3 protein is CASSVFRDLPDTQYF. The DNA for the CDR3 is TGTGCCAGCAGCGTCTTCAGGGATCTTCCAGATACGCAGTATTTT.

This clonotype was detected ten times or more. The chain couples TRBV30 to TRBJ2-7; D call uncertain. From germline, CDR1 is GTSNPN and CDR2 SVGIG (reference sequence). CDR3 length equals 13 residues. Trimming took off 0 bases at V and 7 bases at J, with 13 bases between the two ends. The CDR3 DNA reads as TGTGCCTGGAGTGTAGACCCAGGATGGGAGCAGTACTTC. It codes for CAWSVDPGWEQYF.

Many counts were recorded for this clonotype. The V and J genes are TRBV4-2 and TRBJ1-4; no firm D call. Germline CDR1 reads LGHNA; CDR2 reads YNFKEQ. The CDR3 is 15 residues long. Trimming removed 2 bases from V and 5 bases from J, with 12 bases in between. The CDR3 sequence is CASSQPLDGNEKLFF. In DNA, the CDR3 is TGTGCCAGCAGCCAACCTTTGGACGGGAATGAAAAACTGTTTTTT.

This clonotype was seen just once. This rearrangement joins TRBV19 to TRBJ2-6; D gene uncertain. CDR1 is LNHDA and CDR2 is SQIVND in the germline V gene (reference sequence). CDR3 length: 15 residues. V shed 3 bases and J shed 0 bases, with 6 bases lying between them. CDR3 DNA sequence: TGTGCCAGTAGTATTAGCAGCTCTGGGGCCAACGTCCTGACTTTC. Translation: CASSISSSGANVLTF.